The entry that follows covers one T cell receptor (beta chain) sequence. Its antigen is not identified. Clones were read by immunoSEQ multiplex PCR, and TCRdb kept only the in-frame ones, dropping some. The sample has tens of thousands of clones, 70% to 90% seen once; the top ten hold approximately 1.3%. The sample comes from a study of OX40 agonist ivuxolimab in advanced cancers. The study, taken as a whole, reports: Determination of antigen specificity was not performed for the expanded peripheral T cells.

CDR1 and CDR2 (germline): LNHDA, SQIVND (reference sequence). The ends were cut back, 8 bases at V and 9 bases at J, with 16 bases in the middle. This CDR3 is 13 amino acids long. Sequenced material: CD4+ or CD8+ T cells sorted from blood, taken in a trial of the OX40 agonist ivuxolimab. V is TRBV19 and J is TRBJ2-2, with a weak D call TRBD1 (5 bases). This clonotype was sampled from an adult with an advanced solid tumor such as melanoma, head and neck, liver or kidney cancer. CDR3 DNA: TGTGCCAGTTCGGTGGGGCGGTTCCGGGAGCTGTTTTTT. It codes for CASSVGRFRELFF.